The 6 T cell receptor beta chains listed next were all sequenced from one sample in a study of human T cells and chemical hapten exposure. TCRdb re-called the RACE reads with MiXCR, one entry per CDR3 protein. Of around 300,000 distinct CDR3 sequences listed, approximately 5.8% were seen once; the top ten hold around 8.8%. Time point indicated: pre-sensitization, week 0. Treatment meaning: therapeutic diphenylcyclopropenone sensitization with weekly scalp DPC. The source material was whole blood, sampled in connection with sensitization to the hapten diphenylcyclopropenone (DPC). Every receptor here comes from a young woman with alopecia areata. Some clones in this sample may be carry-over from other donors' samples.

This clonotype turned up a few times. V is TRBV5-1 and J is TRBJ2-7; D possibly corresponds to TRBD2 (5 bases). The germline V and J ends were trimmed by 3 bases and 6 bases, with 13 bases remaining between them. The CDR3 length is 13 residues. The V gene's germline CDR1 is SGHRS and CDR2 YFSETQ. The CDR3 here is CASSWTRPTEQYF. The CDR3, as DNA: TGCGCCAGCAGCTGGACTCGCCCGACCGAGCAGTACTTC.

This clonotype was seen a few times. J is TRBJ1-1 and V is TRBV6-6, with D perhaps TRBD1 (5 bases). Germline-derived CDR1 and CDR2 are MNHNY and SVGAGI (reference sequence). The CDR3 contains 14 residues. Trimming took off 5 bases at V and 4 bases at J, with 14 bases between the two ends. CDR3 sequence (DNA): TGTGCCAGCAGTACCGAGCGGGGGGTCACTGAAGCTTTCTTT. Translated, it gives CASSTERGVTEAFF.

This clonotype was counted a few times. The chain combines TRBV20-1 with TRBJ2-7; D is unclear. The CDR3 has 14 residues. Germline-derived CDR1 and CDR2 are DFQATT and SNEGSKA (reference sequence). Trimming removed 2 bases from V and 4 bases from J, with 15 bases in between. The CDR3 coding sequence is TGCAGTGCTAGATCGACGGCCGACCAATACGAGCAGTACTTC. It codes for CSARSTADQYEQYF.

This clonotype was seen a handful of times. The chain has TRBV7-2 and TRBJ2-1; TRBD2 aligns across 7 bases. The CDR3 runs to 12 residues. CDR1 is SGHTA, CDR2 FQGNSA, per germline. Germline trimming cut 6 bases from V and 11 bases from J; bases unmatched to any gene: 7. The CDR3 region is CASSPPGLKQFF. The CDR3, as DNA: TGTGCCAGCAGTCCACCGGGACTAAAGCAGTTCTTC.

The chain combines TRBV7-3 with TRBJ1-1; 9 bases match TRBD1. The ends lost 4 bases at V and 10 bases at J; junction bases unmatched: 10. Germline V gives CDR1 SGHTA, CDR2 FQGTGA. The CDR3 totals 14 residues. The CDR3 coding sequence is TGTGCCAGCAGCTCAGATCCACAGGGGGCATTAGCTTTCTTT. Its translation is CASSSDPQGALAFF.

The rearrangement joins TRBV29-1 to TRBJ2-3, with D perhaps matching TRBD1 (6 bases). In germline, CDR1 is SQVTM, CDR2 ANQGSEA. The V and J ends lost 4 bases and 2 bases respectively, with 16 bases between them. CDR3 length equals 15 residues. CDR3 in DNA: TGCAGCGTTGGGTCCTATTGGGGGCACACAGATACGCAGTATTTT. Amino acid sequence: CSVGSYWGHTDTQYF.